This paragraph reports one TCR beta chain. A Seattle source enrolled patients during active infection and followed them longitudinally. From germline, CDR1 is SGHVS and CDR2 FNYEAQ. This CDR3 spans 15 amino acids. V dropped 0 bases and J dropped 4; count of bases not matched to a gene: 4. These data belong to a study of blood T cell repertoires in COVID-19. Overall study context: T cells, B-cell-depleted T cells, or PBMCs provided the cDNA or gDNA that served as material.

Original processing methods: Scientists estimated how many nucleated cells there were by amplifying reference gene primers. Using immunoSEQ multiplex PCR, the repertoire was profiled, and TCRdb retains in-frame clones only, with some absent. The DNA was the basis for D and trimming; V, J and clone size are from that table. The sample includes 200,000 to 250,000 clones, almost 85% of them seen just once. The sequence came from a woman aged 70 to 79 with COVID-19, enrolled during active disease. The rearrangement links TRBV7-6 to TRBJ2-7; 9 bases are shared with TRBD1. What was sequenced was peripheral blood. CDR3: CASSLAGQGFYEQYF. DNA for the CDR3: TGTGCCAGCAGCTTAGCGGGACAGGGATTTTACGAGCAGTACTTC. The full variable domain, in which reference TRBV7-6 and TRBJ2-7 provide the parts outside the CDR3, is GAGVSQSPRYKVTKRGQDVALRCDPISGHVSLYWYRQALGQGPEFLTYFNYEAQQDKSGLPNDRFSAERPEGSISTLTIQRTEQRDSAMYRCASSLAGQGFYEQYFGPGTRLTVT.